Detailed here is one T cell receptor (beta chain). The sample comes from a study of control samples from healthy donors and cancer patients. Sequencing used immunoSEQ multiplex PCR; TCRdb keeps in-frame clones, though not all of them. This sample has around 59,000 clones, with more than 90% found just once. CDR3 size: 16 residues. Germline-derived CDR1 and CDR2 are LGHNA and YSLEER. The germline V and J ends were trimmed by 5 bases and 0 bases, with 14 bases remaining between them. V and J are TRBV4-3 and TRBJ1-3; D call uncertain. Sequencing was carried out using PBMCs. The receptor was isolated from a man aged 35-49 years with colorectal cancer. CDR3 sequence: CASSVTEEFSGNTIYF. The CDR3 DNA is TGCGCCAGCAGCGTGACTGAGGAGTTCTCTGGAAACACCATATATTTT.